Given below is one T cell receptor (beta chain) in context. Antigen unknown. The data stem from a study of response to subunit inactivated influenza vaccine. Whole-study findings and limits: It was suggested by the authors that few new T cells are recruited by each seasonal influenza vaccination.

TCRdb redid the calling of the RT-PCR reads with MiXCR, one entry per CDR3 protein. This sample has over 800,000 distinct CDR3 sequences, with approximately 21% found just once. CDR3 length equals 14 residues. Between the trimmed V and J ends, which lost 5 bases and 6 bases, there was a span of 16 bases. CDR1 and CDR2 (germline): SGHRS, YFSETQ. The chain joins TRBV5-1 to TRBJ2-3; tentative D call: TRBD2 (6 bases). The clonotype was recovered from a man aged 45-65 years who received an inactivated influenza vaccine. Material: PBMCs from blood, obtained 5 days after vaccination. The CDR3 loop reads CASSRAEAGDTQYF. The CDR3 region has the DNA TGCGCCAGCAGTCGAGCGGAGGCGGGGGATACGCAGTATTTT.